This is a list of T cell receptor beta chains from one sample in a study of technical replicates of blood from a few donors. Here immunoSEQ multiplex PCR was the method, and the copy in TCRdb shows in-frame clones only, minus some. The sample carries 80,000 or so clones, roughly 94% recorded once. The sample taken for sequencing was T cells isolated from PBMCs. These receptors were obtained from a human donor in good health. CDR3s include the opening cysteine and the closing phenylalanine or tryptophan. The order of the fields is D gene, V gene, J gene, clone size, CDR3 protein, CDR3 DNA. D genes are given only for firm matches. Clone size appears in some rows only: once, few, many, or a class for an expanded clone.

>TRBD1|TRBV19|TRBJ2-7|-
CASSIGTGVGGEQYF
TGTGCCAGTAGTATTGGGACAGGGGTTGGAGGTGAGCAGTACTTC
>TRBD1|TRBV7-9|TRBJ1-4|-
CASSFPTGTVDPNEKLFF
TGTGCCAGCAGCTTCCCGACCGGGACAGTAGATCCGAATGAAAAACTGTTTTTT
>-|TRBV11-3|TRBJ1-1|-
CASSSGGGWTEAFF
TGTGCCAGCAGCTCGGGGGGGGGCTGGACTGAAGCTTTCTTT
>-|TRBV30|TRBJ1-1|few
CAWSEGGKDTEAFF
TGTGCCTGGAGTGAAGGGGGTAAGGACACTGAAGCTTTCTTT
>-|TRBV25-1|TRBJ1-2|few
CASSEFVGGNYGYTF
TGTGCCAGCAGTGAATTTGTAGGAGGGAACTATGGCTACACCTTC
>-|TRBV29-1|TRBJ2-7|-
CSASTPPFEQYF
TGCAGCGCTTCGACACCCCCCTTCGAGCAGTACTTC
>TRBD1|TRBV30|TRBJ1-5|-
CAWNGQGFRGNQPQHF
TGTGCCTGGAACGGACAGGGCTTTAGAGGCAATCAGCCCCAGCATTTT
>TRBD2|TRBV28|TRBJ2-7|-
CASSLYGLAGGTYEQYF
TGTGCCAGCAGTTTATACGGGCTAGCGGGAGGTACCTACGAGCAGTACTTC
>TRBD2|TRBV11-2|TRBJ2-7|-
CASSLVGRGLVPYEQYF
TGTGCCAGCAGCTTAGTGGGGCGGGGACTAGTGCCTTACGAGCAGTACTTC
>TRBD1|TRBV18|TRBJ1-2|-
CASSPDRGTYGYTF
TGTGCCAGCTCACCGGACAGGGGTACTTACGGCTACACCTTC
>TRBD2|TRBV27|TRBJ2-1|-
CASSPLGTSGTYEQFF
TGTGCCAGCAGTCCCCTCGGGACTAGCGGGACTTATGAGCAGTTCTTC
>TRBD1|TRBV4-2|TRBJ2-1|-
CASSLSGDREQFF
TGTGCCAGCAGCCTAAGTGGGGACAGGGAGCAGTTCTTC
>TRBD2|TRBV2|TRBJ2-1|-
CASKEEASGRLGDEQFF
TGTGCCAGCAAGGAGGAGGCTAGCGGGAGGTTAGGGGATGAGCAGTTCTTC
>-|TRBV19|TRBJ2-3|-
CASSSDRISTDTQYF
TGTGCCAGTAGTAGTGACAGGATTAGCACAGATACGCAGTATTTT
>-|TRBV6-1|TRBJ1-5|once
CASIQGPYSNQPQHF
TGTGCCAGTATTCAGGGGCCTTATAGCAATCAGCCCCAGCATTTT
>-|TRBV4-1|TRBJ1-1|-
CASSQDPGNTEAFF
TGCGCCAGCAGCCAAGATCCGGGGAACACTGAAGCTTTCTTT
>TRBD1|TRBV6-1|TRBJ1-5|-
CASSGQGSNQPQHF
TGTGCCAGCAGTGGACAGGGGAGCAATCAGCCCCAGCATTTT
>-|TRBV28|TRBJ2-3|-
CASSPSRPTDTQYF
TGTGCCAGCAGTCCTTCCAGGCCTACAGATACGCAGTATTTT
>TRBD1|TRBV7-9|TRBJ1-5|once
CASSLGTGGSDQPQHF
TGTGCCAGCAGCTTAGGGACAGGGGGTAGCGATCAGCCCCAGCATTTT
>TRBD2|TRBV18|TRBJ2-1|-
CASSPVAGDYNEQFF
TGTGCCAGCTCACCAGTAGCGGGAGACTACAATGAGCAGTTCTTC
>-|TRBV7-3|TRBJ2-7|-
CASSLFLGHYEQYF
TGTGCCAGCAGCTTATTTTTGGGCCACTACGAGCAGTACTTC
>TRBD1|TRBV6-5|TRBJ2-7|-
CASSYRDREFPYEQYF
TGTGCCAGCAGTTATCGGGACAGGGAATTTCCCTACGAGCAGTACTTC
>-|TRBV30|TRBJ1-4|-
CAYRAGGEKLFF
TGTGCCTACAGGGCGGGGGGGGAAAAACTGTTTTTT
>TRBD1|TRBV29-1|TRBJ1-2|once
CSVEWGDSYGYTF
TGCAGCGTTGAATGGGGGGACAGCTATGGCTACACCTTC
>-|TRBV5-6|TRBJ2-2|-
CASSLALVYTGELFF
TGTGCCAGCAGCTTGGCGCTAGTCTACACCGGGGAGCTGTTTTTT
>TRBD2|TRBV10-3|TRBJ2-3|once
CAISRLAGATDTQYF
TGTGCCATCAGCCGACTAGCGGGAGCGACAGATACGCAGTATTTT
>-|TRBV7-9|TRBJ2-5|-
CASSFQFQGRETQYF
TGTGCCAGCAGCTTTCAATTCCAGGGGCGTGAGACCCAGTACTTC
>-|TRBV2|TRBJ2-7|-
CASYGNEQYF
TGTGCCAGCTACGGGAACGAGCAGTACTTC
>-|TRBV5-1|TRBJ2-5|-
CASSSLEKETQYF
TGCGCCAGCAGCTCACTAGAGAAAGAGACCCAGTACTTC
>-|TRBV5-1|TRBJ2-5|-
CASSWRVRAVQETQYF
TGCGCCAGCAGCTGGCGGGTGCGGGCGGTTCAAGAGACCCAGTACTTC
>-|TRBV2|TRBJ2-7|-
CASEGGAYEQYF
TGTGCCAGCGAAGGAGGGGCCTACGAGCAGTACTTC
>TRBD2|TRBV4-1|TRBJ2-1|-
CASSPGLAGNEQFF
TGCGCCAGCAGCCCGGGACTAGCAGGCAATGAGCAGTTCTTC
>TRBD2|TRBV2|TRBJ2-3|-
CASKSSGTSTDTQYF
TGTGCCAGCAAATCTAGCGGAACTAGCACAGATACGCAGTATTTT
>-|TRBV18|TRBJ2-5|-
CASSLSSNSETQYF
TGTGCCAGCTCACTTTCTAGCAATTCAGAGACCCAGTACTTC
>TRBD1|TRBV7-2|TRBJ2-4|-
CASSLRDRGIQYF
TGTGCCAGCAGCTTAAGGGACAGGGGCATTCAGTACTTC
>TRBD2|TRBV9|TRBJ2-7|-
CASSVGSGSTYEQYF
TGTGCCAGCAGCGTAGGTAGCGGGAGTACCTACGAGCAGTACTTC
>-|TRBV11-1|TRBJ2-3|-
CASGRRDRREDTQYF
TGTGCCAGCGGACGCAGGGACCGGAGGGAAGATACGCAGTATTTT
>TRBD2|TRBV30|TRBJ2-3|-
CAWSEPSGLGTDTQYF
TGTGCCTGGAGTGAACCTAGCGGGTTGGGCACAGATACGCAGTATTTT
>-|TRBV30|TRBJ1-1|-
CAWSVLDTEAFF
TGTGCCTGGAGTGTACTTGACACTGAAGCTTTCTTT
>-|TRBV2|TRBJ1-4|-
CASRSFTGTPLAATNEKLFF
TGTGCCAGCAGATCTTTCACTGGGACACCTCTGGCAGCAACTAATGAAAAACTGTTTTTT
>-|TRBV7-8|TRBJ2-1|-
CASSLNPVNSYNEQFF
TGTGCCAGCAGCTTAAACCCGGTCAACTCCTACAATGAGCAGTTCTTC
>TRBD1|TRBV10-3|TRBJ1-1|-
CAITEEGADTEAFF
TGTGCCATCACTGAGGAGGGGGCGGACACTGAAGCTTTCTTT
>-|TRBV6-5|TRBJ2-7|-
CASSYSKYGAYEQYF
TGTGCCAGCAGTTACTCGAAGTACGGTGCCTACGAGCAGTACTTC
>-|TRBV6-5|TRBJ1-2|-
CASSYENRGPGYTF
TGTGCCAGCAGTTACGAGAATCGGGGTCCTGGCTACACCTTC
>TRBD2|TRBV7-8|TRBJ2-2|-
CASSILAGGTGELFF
TGTGCCAGCAGCATACTAGCGGGAGGGACCGGGGAGCTGTTTTTT
>-|TRBV30|TRBJ1-2|-
CAWSREFGYTF
TGTGCCTGGAGTAGAGAATTTGGCTACACCTTC
>TRBD1|TRBV19|TRBJ2-7|-
CASSMGTGPYEQYF
TGTGCCAGTAGTATGGGGACAGGGCCCTACGAGCAGTACTTC
>TRBD2|TRBV27|TRBJ2-3|-
CASNPGLAGVSDTQYF
TGTGCCAGCAACCCCGGACTAGCGGGAGTCTCAGATACGCAGTATTTT
>-|TRBV19|TRBJ2-2|-
CASMKQGWTGELFF
TGTGCCAGTATGAAACAGGGATGGACCGGGGAGCTGTTTTTT
>-|TRBV6-6|TRBJ1-2|-
CASNLPLAGYTF
TGTGCCAGCAATCTACCCCTAGCTGGCTACACCTTC
>-|TRBV10-3|TRBJ2-5|-
CAISESGIPGETQYF
TGTGCCATCAGTGAGTCGGGCATACCCGGTGAGACCCAGTACTTC
>TRBD1|TRBV28|TRBJ1-1|-
CASIQDRALLNTEAFF
TGTGCCAGCATTCAGGACAGGGCTTTACTGAACACTGAAGCTTTCTTT
>-|TRBV5-1|TRBJ1-1|-
CASSPLRDPVDTEAFF
TGCGCCAGCAGCCCACTCAGGGATCCTGTGGACACTGAAGCTTTCTTT
>-|TRBV5-8|TRBJ2-3|-
CASLTPVYWYF
TGTGCCAGCTTGACTCCGGTATATTGGTATTTT